These 31 T cell receptor beta chains originate from one sample sequenced in a study of Ad26.COV2.S vaccination and SARS-CoV-2 variants (dated by TCRdb to the early 2020s). The library was produced with the immunoSEQ multiplex PCR assay. In TCRdb, the immuneACCESS table is reduced to in-frame sequences with V and J assigned. These tables do not hold every clone; where another copy was compared, an unresolved V gene accounts for under half, and the others remain unexplained. Within this sample are hundreds of thousands of clones, with 89% of them counted one time only. The top ten hold around 1.5% of the sample. The intended sense of this specimen's treatment or condition label: roughly 20 received Ad26.COV2.S at low or high dose, single or two shots; 5 received placebo; per-sample allocation not given. For vaccine and placebo recipients, the sequenced repertoires came from samples collected on day 63 after the first injection.

The source was peripheral blood, collected in a trial of Ad26.COV2.S vaccine versus placebo. The receptors were sampled from a person aged 18-65 years who received the Ad26.COV2.S COVID-19 vaccine or a placebo.

As to this clone: This sample includes further DNA sequences coding for the same CDR3. The chain joins TRBV5-4 to TRBJ1-1; D gene unclear. There are 13 residues in the CDR3. Trimming stripped 2 bases from V and 1 base from J, with 6 bases between. CDR1 is SGHNT and CDR2 is YYREEE in the germline V gene (reference sequence). CDR3 nucleotide sequence: TGTGCCAGCAGCTTTTCGGGGAACACTGAAGCTTTCTTT. This gives the protein CASSFSGNTEAFF.

The CDR3 region is CASSDRVQPQHF. The DNA of the CDR3 is TGTGCCAGCAGCGACAGGGTTCAGCCCCAGCATTTT. This chain joins TRBV2 and TRBJ1-5, with 7 bases fitting TRBD1. The V and J ends lost 6 bases and 6 bases, in that order; junction bases with no gene match: 2. Germline CDR1 and CDR2: SNHLY and FYNNEI. The CDR3 spans 12 residues.

This clone has just a few counts. This chain's CDR3 is CASSQGSSYNSPLHF. In nucleotides, the CDR3 is TGTGCCAGCAGCCAAGGGAGCTCCTATAATTCACCCCTCCACTTT. The chain is built from TRBV3-1 (or the pseudogene TRBV3-2) and TRBJ1-6, with D hard to call. The germline V and J ends were trimmed by 1 base and 0 bases, with 4 bases remaining between them. Germline V CDR1 and CDR2: LGHDT, YNNKEL (reference sequence). The CDR3 totals 15 residues.

V is TRBV15 and J is TRBJ2-3, with D unresolved. This CDR3 spans 16 amino acids. Germline V CDR1 and CDR2: LNHNV, YYDKDF (reference sequence). V was trimmed by 0 bases and J by 0 bases, leaving 10 bases between them. This chain's CDR3 is CATSRDLRLSTDTQYF. The CDR3 nucleotides read TGTGCCACCAGCAGAGATTTAAGACTTAGCACAGATACGCAGTATTTT.

The gene calls are TRBV4-2 and TRBJ1-3; TRBD1 matches at 7 bases. With V trimmed by 5 bases and J by 4 bases, 14 bases remained unmatched. The V gene's germline CDR1 is LGHNA and CDR2 YNFKEQ. The CDR3 sequence is 17 residues long. In DNA, the CDR3 is TGTGCCAGCAGCTCCGCAGCTATACAGGGGAACGGAAACACCATATATTTT. It translates to CASSSAAIQGNGNTIYF.

The chain carries TRBV4-2 and TRBJ2-3, with D perhaps TRBD2 (6 bases). The V end was cut by 0 bases, the J end by 2 bases, with 12 bases between. The CDR3 runs 16 residues. CDR1 is LGHNA and CDR2 is YNFKEQ in the germline V gene. CDR3 sequence: CASSQDGGLNTDTQYF. DNA of the CDR3: TGTGCCAGCAGCCAAGATGGGGGACTTAACACAGATACGCAGTATTTT.

The gene calls are TRBV19 and TRBJ2-1, with a tentative D call TRBD2 (5 bases). V was cut by 3 bases and J by 9 bases, with 15 bases left in between. The CDR3 consists of 14 residues. Germline CDR1 LNHDA, CDR2 SQIVND (reference sequence). Here the CDR3 DNA reads TGTGCCAGTAGTATTTCGTCGTTTGCGGGTGAGCAGTTCTTC. Amino acids: CASSISSFAGEQFF.

The chain carries TRBV15 and TRBJ2-1; either TRBD1 or TRBD2 may supply D (5 bases each). V gave up 2 bases and J gave up 7 bases, with 9 bases separating them. The CDR3 is made up of 13 amino acids. Germline assignment: CDR1 LNHNV and CDR2 YYDKDF (reference sequence). CDR3 in amino acids: CATSRRDRNEQFF. The CDR3 region has the DNA TGTGCCACCAGCAGACGGGACCGGAATGAGCAGTTCTTC.

The CDR3 nucleotides read TGTGCCAGCAGCCCCCGACAGGGGTCAAACACCATATATTTT. Translating gives CASSPRQGSNTIYF. V and J are TRBV7-9 and TRBJ1-3; 8 bases are shared with TRBD1. Germline V gene lookup returns CDR1 SEHNR and CDR2 FQNEAQ (reference sequence). The CDR3 is 14 amino acids. V gave up 5 bases and J gave up 6 bases; unmatched junction bases: 6.

V gene TRBV12-3 or TRBV12-4 combines with J gene TRBJ2-5, with a weak D call TRBD2 (5 bases). V shed 2 bases and J shed 10 bases, with 11 bases lying between them. The CDR3 has 12 amino acids. The CDR3 region is CASSLLARDQYF. CDR3 bases: TGTGCCAGCAGTTTACTGGCCCGGGACCAGTACTTC.

The CDR3 DNA sequence: TGTGCCAGCTCGATAGACCCGACAGGGAACACTGAAGCTTTCTTT. It is translated as CASSIDPTGNTEAFF. The V call is TRBV25-1, the J call TRBJ1-1, with D maybe TRBD1 (6 bases). The CDR3 sequence is 15 residues long. Germline CDR1 and CDR2: MGHDK and SYGVNS. V lost 8 bases and J 1 base, leaving 17 bases between the germline ends.

This clone was counted a single time. Here the CDR3 DNA reads TGTGCCAGCTCACCATCCGACGGAAATAACTTAATAACTTATGGCTACACCTTC. Protein product: CASSPSDGNNLITYGYTF. The V gene is TRBV18, the J gene TRBJ1-2; unclear D gene. CDR1 is KGHSH and CDR2 is LQKENI in the germline V gene. This CDR3 comprises 18 residues. V was cut by 2 bases and J by 5 bases, with 24 bases left in between.

The chain employs TRBV25-1 and TRBJ1-6; D not resolved. Germline lookup yields CDR1 MGHDK and CDR2 SYGVNS. The V and J ends lost 1 base and 10 bases respectively, with 14 bases between them. This CDR3 contains 15 residues. DNA for the CDR3: TGTGCCAGCAGTGAATTCTCGGGGAATGGATCACCCCTCCACTTT. Its translation: CASSEFSGNGSPLHF.

The rearrangement uses TRBV10-3 and TRBJ2-2; D possibly corresponds to TRBD2 (6 bases). With 6 bases removed from V and 3 bases from J, the gap between germline ends came to 14 bases. The germline CDR1 and CDR2 sequences are ENHRY and SYGVKD. This CDR3 is 15 amino acids long. In DNA form, the CDR3 reads TGTGCCATCAGGAGGGGACTGGGAGACACCGGGGAGCTGTTTTTT. Its protein product is CAIRRGLGDTGELFF.

This chain uses TRBV6-4 with TRBJ2-2, with TRBD2 matching 8 bases. Trimming at V came to 1 base and at J to 3 bases, leaving 4 bases not matched to a gene. CDR1 is MRHNA and CDR2 is SNTAGT in the germline V gene. The CDR3 spans 16 residues. Written as DNA, the CDR3 is TGTGCCAGCAGTGACTGGGGGACTAGGGACACCGGGGAGCTGTTTTTT. Translation gives CASSDWGTRDTGELFF.

This chain connects TRBV2 to TRBJ1-2; no firm D call. CDR3 length: 13 amino acids. The germline gives CDR1 SNHLY, CDR2 FYNNEI. V was pared by 7 bases and J by 3 bases, with 12 bases between. CDR3 DNA sequence: TGTGCCAGCATCCGGTATGCGGACTATGGCTACACCTTC. Translated: CASIRYADYGYTF.

Details on this clone: One junction end does not reproduce the germline sequence, and a read error may be involved. This chain links TRBV7-7 with TRBJ2-1, with 12 bases that match TRBD2. CDR1 is SSHAT and CDR2 is FNYEAQ in the germline V gene (reference sequence). The CDR3 length is 15 residues. The CDR3 sequence: CASSPTSGRLNEQFF. As DNA, the CDR3 is TGTGCTAGCAGCCCAACTAGCGGGAGGTTAAATGAGCAGTTCTTC.

The rearrangement links TRBV20-1 to TRBJ1-2; D remains ambiguous. Germline V lookup: CDR1 DFQATT, CDR2 SNEGSKA (reference sequence). V lost 0 bases, J lost 12 bases, and 11 bases lay in between. This CDR3 is 11 amino acids long. The CDR3 coding sequence is TGCAGTGCTAGAGATAATGGGCCCGACACCTTC. Protein product: CSARDNGPDTF.

The chain carries TRBV3-1 (or the pseudogene TRBV3-2) and TRBJ2-3; TRBD2 might be the D (7 bases). The V and J ends lost 3 bases and 5 bases respectively, with 15 bases between them. Germline V gives CDR1 LGHDT, CDR2 YNNKEL (reference sequence). The CDR3 length is 15 residues. CDR3 sequence reads: CASSQAGGPGDTQYF. The CDR3 coding sequence is TGTGCCAGCAGCCAGGCCGGGGGGCCCGGAGATACGCAGTATTTT.

This chain joins TRBV10-3 and TRBJ1-1; D possibly corresponds to TRBD1 (5 bases). Germline assignment: CDR1 ENHRY and CDR2 SYGVKD. The CDR3 loop spans 13 amino acids. With 7 bases removed from V and 1 base from J, the gap between germline ends came to 10 bases. The CDR3 DNA follows: TGTGCCATCAAACCGGGGGGGAACACTGAAGCTTTCTTT. As protein: CAIKPGGNTEAFF.

This chain connects TRBV5-5 to TRBJ2-7; TRBD1 matches 8 bases. The CDR3 totals 16 residues. After removal of 1 base from V and 3 bases from J, the junction contained 9 bases not matched to a gene. Germline-derived CDR1 and CDR2 are SGHKS and YYEKEE (reference sequence). The CDR3 is CASSLRGQAPGYEQYF. The CDR3 DNA reads as TGTGCCAGCAGCTTGCGGGGACAGGCCCCTGGCTACGAGCAGTACTTC.

The sample holds one count of this clone. The rearrangement uses TRBV30 and TRBJ2-2; 7 bases are shared with TRBD2. Germline lookup yields CDR1 GTSNPN and CDR2 SVGIG (reference sequence). This CDR3 contains 15 residues. V gave up 5 bases and J gave up 3 bases; unmatched junction bases: 9. The CDR3 DNA reads TGTGCCTGGGACAGAGCGGGGTCATACACCGGGGAGCTGTTTTTT. Amino acid sequence: CAWDRAGSYTGELFF.

The J gene is TRBJ2-5, the V gene TRBV10-3; TRBD1 or TRBD2 may be the D gene (5 bases each). The CDR3 spans 14 residues. V was pared by 10 bases and J by 2 bases, with 17 bases between. Germline CDR1 and CDR2: ENHRY and SYGVKD. The CDR3 protein is CATRDPIGQETQYF. The CDR3 coding sequence is TGTGCCACCCGGGACCCGATAGGTCAAGAGACCCAGTACTTC.

V gene TRBV29-1 combines with J gene TRBJ2-1, with D maybe TRBD2 (5 bases). V lost 7 bases and J 5 bases, leaving 12 bases between the germline ends. Looked up from germline, CDR1 is SQVTM and CDR2 is ANQGSEA. This CDR3 is built from 12 residues. In DNA form, the CDR3 reads TGCAGCGCTGTAAGCGGAAACAATGAGCAGTTCTTC. Its protein is CSAVSGNNEQFF.

The chain is built from TRBV21-1 and TRBJ1-1. TRBV21-1 is designated a pseudogene. The CDR3 sequence is 19 residues long. The DNA of the CDR3 is TGTGCCAGCAGCAAAGCGCTTTCGGTCCGTTCATTGGCCGGCACTGAAGCTTTCTTT. Translating it yields CASSKALSVRSLAGTEAFF.

This rearrangement joins TRBV5-1 to TRBJ2-3; D is unresolved. Germline lookup yields CDR1 SGHRS and CDR2 YFSETQ. The CDR3 length is 15 residues. V lost 1 base to trimming and J lost 5 bases, with 14 bases between them. The CDR3 loop reads CASSLSGPSGDTQYF. Here the CDR3 DNA reads TGCGCCAGCAGCTTGTCCGGGCCCTCGGGAGATACGCAGTATTTT.

The chain couples TRBV5-1 to TRBJ2-7; D possibly corresponds to TRBD2 (7 bases). Trimming cost V 6 bases and J 0 bases, with 10 bases left between them. There are 13 residues in the CDR3. Germline assignment: CDR1 SGHRS and CDR2 YFSETQ. The CDR3 sequence: CASNGGLSYEQYF. CDR3 in DNA: TGCGCCAGCAACGGGGGGCTCTCCTACGAGCAGTACTTC.

This chain joins TRBV5-4 and TRBJ2-2; D might be TRBD2 (5 bases). Germline CDR1 and CDR2: SGHNT and YYREEE (reference sequence). The V end was cut by 3 bases, the J end by 0 bases, with 15 bases between. This CDR3 spans 17 amino acids. CDR3 DNA: TGTGCCAGCAGCTCGGGGATCGGACGGACGAACACCGGGGAGCTGTTTTTT. Translation: CASSSGIGRTNTGELFF.

Note on this clone: Other nucleotide sequences in the sample specify the same CDR3. The chain joins TRBV30 to TRBJ1-6, with D perhaps matching TRBD1 (5 bases). Trimming removed 0 bases from V and 5 bases from J, with 11 bases in between. The CDR3 spans 15 residues. The germline gives CDR1 GTSNPN, CDR2 SVGIG (reference sequence). CDR3 DNA sequence: TGTGCCTGGAGTGTGAGTGGGGCGAATAATTCACCCCTCCACTTT. Its protein is CAWSVSGANNSPLHF. The complete variable domain, with remaining parts taken from reference TRBV30 and TRBJ1-6, reads SQTIHQWPATLVQPVGSPLSLECTVEGTSNPNLYWYRQAAGRGLQLLFYSVGIGQISSEVPQNLSASRPQDRQFILSSKKLLLSDSGFYLCAWSVSGANNSPLHFGNGTRLTVT.

The chain carries TRBV7-9 and TRBJ2-1, with 12 nucleotides matching TRBD2. Per germline, CDR1 SEHNR and CDR2 FQNEAQ (reference sequence). The junction had 8 bases not matched to a gene; V was cut back by 5 bases and J by 3 bases. This CDR3 contains 17 residues. The DNA of the CDR3 is TGTGCCAGCAGCCCCTCGACTAGCGGGGGCTTCTACAATGAGCAGTTCTTC. Translating gives CASSPSTSGGFYNEQFF.

V usage is TRBV3-1 (or the pseudogene TRBV3-2) and J usage is TRBJ1-5; unclear D gene. Germline V gene lookup returns CDR1 LGHDT and CDR2 YNNKEL (reference sequence). Trimming stripped 0 bases from V and 6 bases from J, with 12 bases between. This CDR3 comprises 15 residues. Here the CDR3 reads CASSQDLRVGQPQHF. CDR3 nucleotides: TGTGCCAGCAGCCAAGATCTTAGGGTCGGTCAGCCCCAGCATTTT.